This passage covers 23 T cell receptor beta chains from one sample sequenced in a study of CD8+ T cells in alopecia areata. Documented treatment: oral pan-JAK inhibitor, 5-10 mg twice daily. RNA, once extracted, was reverse transcribed into cDNA for use as the sequencing template. Only in-frame clones appear in the TCRdb table, and some are missing; sequencing was by immunoSEQ multiplex PCR. The data contain about 270,000 clones, 60% of them singletons. Source: CD4+ T cells sorted from blood, taken at approximately week 52, from a patient treated with tofacitinib. These receptors were collected from a human donor with alopecia areata.

This clone was detected only a few times. CDR3 loop: CASSWDRQNTEAFF. In DNA, the CDR3 is TGTGCCAGCAGTTGGGACAGGCAAAACACTGAAGCTTTCTTT. The rearrangement links TRBV6-5 to TRBJ1-1, with TRBD1 matching over 8 bases. V lost 4 bases and J lost 2; bases outside the gene matches: 3. The CDR3 contains 14 residues. Germline V gene sequence: CDR1 MNHEY, CDR2 SVGAGI.

This clone has only a few counts. The chain links TRBV29-1 to TRBJ2-5, with D unclear. CDR1 and CDR2 (germline): SQVTM, ANQGSEA. There are 11 residues in the CDR3. The V end lost 0 bases, the J end lost 6 bases, and 5 bases lay between the germline ends. CDR3 residues: CSVEESKTQYF. The CDR3 DNA reads TGCAGCGTTGAAGAGTCCAAGACCCAGTACTTC.

This chain joins TRBV27 and TRBJ2-2, with 7 bases lining up with TRBD2. This CDR3 has 15 residues. V was pared by 1 base and J by 5 bases, with 4 bases of the junction left unmatched. Germline loops: CDR1 MNHEY, CDR2 SMNVEV (reference sequence). CDR3 DNA: TGTGCCAGCAGTTTATTGCGGGGGTGGACCGGGGAGCTGTTTTTT. Translated, it gives CASSLLRGWTGELFF.

The chain recombines TRBV29-1 with TRBJ2-7; D unresolved. Trimming left V 5 bases short and J 9 bases short, with 17 bases between. The CDR3 extends over 12 amino acids. CDR1 is SQVTM and CDR2 is ANQGSEA in the germline V gene. The DNA for the CDR3 is TGCAGCGTTCGGAGTTCCACCACAACGCAGTACTTC. Its translation: CSVRSSTTTQYF.

Written as DNA, the CDR3 is TGTGCCAGCAGCTTAAAACAGGGTCCCACTGAAGCTTTCTTT. Its protein is CASSLKQGPTEAFF. V is TRBV11-2 and J is TRBJ1-1; tentatively, D is TRBD1 (6 bases). Germline V gene lookup returns CDR1 SGHAT and CDR2 FQNNGV. The V end was cut by 2 bases, the J end by 4 bases, with 11 bases between. The length of the CDR3 is 14 residues.

The gene calls are TRBV7-9 and TRBJ2-5; perhaps TRBD1 as D (6 bases). Germline loops: CDR1 SEHNR, CDR2 FQNEAQ (reference sequence). CDR3 size: 14 residues. Trimming shortened V by 3 bases and J by 3 bases, and 11 bases separated the two germline ends. The CDR3 DNA follows: TGTGCCAGCAGCTTTACAGGGTTGAAAGAGACCCAGTACTTC. Translation: CASSFTGLKETQYF.

The chain employs TRBV6-5 and TRBJ2-7; 7 nucleotides agree with TRBD2. The CDR3 is 12 amino acids. Germline lookup yields CDR1 MNHEY and CDR2 SVGAGI. J was trimmed by 7 bases and V by 8 bases; bases with no gene match: 8. The CDR3 sequence: CASGLLAREQYF. The CDR3 DNA reads as TGTGCCAGCGGTCTACTAGCGAGAGAGCAGTACTTC.

Details on this clone: Other DNA sequences in the same sample also yield this CDR3. The chain uses TRBV29-1 and TRBJ2-2; the match to TRBD1 covers 7 bases. The V and J ends lost 7 bases and 1 base, in that order; junction bases with no gene match: 3. The germline CDR1 and CDR2 sequences are SQVTM and ANQGSEA. The CDR3 is 13 residues long. In DNA form, the CDR3 reads TGCAGCGGGGACAGTCAGAACACCGGGGAGCTGTTTTTT. It codes for CSGDSQNTGELFF.

This clone came up a few times. The chain recombines TRBV5-1 with TRBJ1-5, with a tentative D call TRBD1 (5 bases). V was cut by 4 bases and J by 3 bases, with 14 bases left in between. There are 15 residues in the CDR3. The germline CDR1 and CDR2 sequences are SGHRS and YFSETQ. DNA of the CDR3: TGCGCCAGCAGCCTCGTCCCAGGGAACAATCAGCCCCAGCATTTT. This translates into CASSLVPGNNQPQHF.

This rearrangement joins TRBV15 to TRBJ2-2; D unclear. The germline CDR1 and CDR2 sequences are LNHNV and YYDKDF (reference sequence). Trimming removed 5 bases at V and 5 bases at J, with 9 bases between. The CDR3 has 13 residues. This CDR3 is CATSAQRTGELFF. CDR3 coding DNA: TGTGCCACCAGCGCGCAAAGAACCGGGGAGCTGTTTTTT.

The chain is built from TRBV29-1 and TRBJ1-1; possible D gene TRBD1, 6 bases. Germline V gene sequence: CDR1 SQVTM, CDR2 ANQGSEA. The CDR3 spans 11 residues. V lost 5 bases to trimming and J lost 4 bases, with 8 bases between them. The CDR3 nucleotides are TGCAGCGTTTACAGGGTCACTGAAGCTTTCTTT. It encodes CSVYRVTEAFF. Full variable domain (missing parts from reference TRBV29-1 and TRBJ1-1): SAVISQKPSRDICQRGTSLTIQCQVDSQVTMMFWYRQQPGQSLTLIATANQGSEATYESGFVIDKFPISRPNLTFSTLTVSNMSPEDSSIYLCSVYRVTEAFFGQGTRLTVV.

This clone was seen a few times. This chain uses TRBV29-1 with TRBJ2-5; 10 bases fit TRBD2. The CDR3 loop spans 14 amino acids. Trimming cost V 3 bases and J 5 bases; bases outside gene matches: 6. CDR1 and CDR2 from the germline V gene are SQVTM and ANQGSEA. CDR3 bases: TGCAGCGTTGATAGTCTAGCGGGGGACGAGACCCAGTACTTC. This gives the protein CSVDSLAGDETQYF.

This chain links TRBV4-3 with TRBJ2-5, with a tentative D call TRBD2 (6 bases). This CDR3 is built from 17 residues. V was pared by 1 base and J by 1 base, with 16 bases between. Germline V lookup: CDR1 LGHNA, CDR2 YSLEER. CDR3 in DNA: TGCGCCAGCAGCCAAGGAGTCGTCGGAGGGATCCAAGAGACCCAGTACTTC. It translates to CASSQGVVGGIQETQYF.

For this clone: Other DNA sequences from this sample encode an identical CDR3 as well. The rearrangement links TRBV5-1 to TRBJ2-5; possible D gene TRBD2, 5 bases. Germline CDR1 SGHRS, CDR2 YFSETQ. With 0 bases removed from V and 2 bases from J, the gap between germline ends came to 8 bases. The CDR3 contains 14 residues. The CDR3: CASSLGGIQETQYF. The CDR3 DNA reads as TGCGCCAGCAGCTTGGGAGGGATACAAGAGACCCAGTACTTC.

This rearrangement joins TRBV9 to TRBJ2-3; TRBD2 agrees at 11 bases. V was pared by 3 bases and J by 0 bases, with 6 bases of the junction left unmatched. The germline V gene encodes CDR1 SGDLS and CDR2 YYNGEE. The length of the CDR3 is 17 residues. The CDR3 DNA reads as TGTGCCAGCAGCGCTCCCCTAGCGGGGGGTAGCACAGATACGCAGTATTTT. It is translated as CASSAPLAGGSTDTQYF.

This sequence joins TRBV30 and TRBJ1-5; 7 bases agree with TRBD1. This CDR3 contains 15 residues. Germline V CDR1 and CDR2: GTSNPN, SVGIG (reference sequence). V gave up 0 bases and J gave up 3 bases; unmatched junction bases: 5. The CDR3 region has the DNA TGTGCCTGGAGTGTTGCTGGGACAGCCAATCAGCCCCAGCATTTT. It translates to CAWSVAGTANQPQHF.

This clone was observed a single time. CDR3 amino acids: CASRRDTSSYNEQFF. CDR3 DNA sequence: TGTGCCAGCAGGAGGGACACCAGCTCCTACAATGAGCAGTTCTTC. The V call is TRBV2, the J call TRBJ2-1, with D maybe TRBD1 (6 bases). CDR3 length: 15 amino acids. In germline, CDR1 is SNHLY, CDR2 FYNNEI. Trimming took off 6 bases at V and 0 bases at J, with 12 bases between the two ends.

The chain couples TRBV5-1 to TRBJ2-7; a possible D gene is TRBD2 (5 bases). Trimming took off 0 bases at V and 6 bases at J, with 10 bases between the two ends. The CDR3 is 13 amino acids. Germline values: CDR1 SGHRS, CDR2 YFSETQ. The DNA of the CDR3 is TGCGCCAGCAGCTTGGCCGTACGGGGCGAGCAGTACTTC. This codes for CASSLAVRGEQYF.

The chain combines TRBV6-5 with TRBJ1-6; D remains ambiguous. CDR1 and CDR2 (germline): MNHEY, SVGAGI. There are 13 residues in the CDR3. Trimming took off 7 bases at V and 6 bases at J, with 10 bases between the two ends. The CDR3 reads CASTLQVNSPLHF. The DNA for the CDR3 is TGTGCCAGCACCCTCCAGGTTAATTCACCCCTCCACTTT.

CDR3 bases: TGTGCCAGCAGCAGGACAGACAGCTCTGGGGCCAACGTCCTGACTTTC. This codes for CASSRTDSSGANVLTF. The chain is built from TRBV27 and TRBJ2-6; maybe TRBD1 (6 bases). The CDR3 spans 16 residues. Trimming stripped 6 bases from V and 0 bases from J, with 12 bases between. The germline V gene encodes CDR1 MNHEY and CDR2 SMNVEV (reference sequence).

This chain uses TRBV7-2 with TRBJ2-2, with D possibly being TRBD2 (5 bases). V dropped 4 bases and J dropped 3 bases, with 9 bases sitting between them. The germline CDR1 and CDR2 sequences are SGHTA and FQGNSA. The CDR3 runs 14 residues. In DNA form, the CDR3 reads TGTGCCAGCAGCTCCAGAGCGGACACCGGGGAGCTGTTTTTT. It translates to CASSSRADTGELFF.

There are a few counts of this clone. At the DNA level, this CDR3 is encoded by other sequences in the same sample as well. The chain joins TRBV29-1 to TRBJ2-7; 8 bases map to TRBD1. This CDR3 has 12 residues. The V segment lost 6 bases and the J segment 0 bases; nucleotides outside the gene matches: 1. CDR1 SQVTM and CDR2 ANQGSEA come from the germline V gene. CDR3 loop: CSVGQGSYEQYF. The CDR3 DNA sequence: TGCAGCGTCGGACAGGGCTCCTACGAGCAGTACTTC.

In this sample, this clone turned up once. The chain carries TRBV1 and TRBJ2-2; TRBD2 is taken as the D call from the table, unchecked against the DNA. TRBV1 is described as a pseudogene. The CDR3 length is 17 residues. The CDR3 nucleotides read TGCACCAGCAGCCTCCAGCGGGGGACCTCGAACACCGGGGAGCTGTTTTTT. The encoded protein is CTSSLQRGTSNTGELFF.